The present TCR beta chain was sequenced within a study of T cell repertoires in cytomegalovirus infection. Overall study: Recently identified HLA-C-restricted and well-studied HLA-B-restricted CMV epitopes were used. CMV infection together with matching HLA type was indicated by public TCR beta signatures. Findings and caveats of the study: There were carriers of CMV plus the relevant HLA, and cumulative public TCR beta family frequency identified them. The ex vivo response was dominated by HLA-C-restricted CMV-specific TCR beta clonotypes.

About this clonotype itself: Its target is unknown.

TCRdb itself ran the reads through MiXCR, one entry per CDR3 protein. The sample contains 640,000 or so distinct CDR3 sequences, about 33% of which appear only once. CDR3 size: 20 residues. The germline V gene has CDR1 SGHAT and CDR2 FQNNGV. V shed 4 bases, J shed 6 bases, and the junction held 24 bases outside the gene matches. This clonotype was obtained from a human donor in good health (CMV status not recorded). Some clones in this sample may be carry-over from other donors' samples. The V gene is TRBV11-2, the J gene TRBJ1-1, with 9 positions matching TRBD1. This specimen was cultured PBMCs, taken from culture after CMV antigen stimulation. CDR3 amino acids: CASSYLDRGRPGGIFSEAFF. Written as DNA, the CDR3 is TGTGCCAGCAGCTACCTGGACAGGGGCCGCCCGGGGGGGATCTTCTCTGAAGCTTTCTTT.